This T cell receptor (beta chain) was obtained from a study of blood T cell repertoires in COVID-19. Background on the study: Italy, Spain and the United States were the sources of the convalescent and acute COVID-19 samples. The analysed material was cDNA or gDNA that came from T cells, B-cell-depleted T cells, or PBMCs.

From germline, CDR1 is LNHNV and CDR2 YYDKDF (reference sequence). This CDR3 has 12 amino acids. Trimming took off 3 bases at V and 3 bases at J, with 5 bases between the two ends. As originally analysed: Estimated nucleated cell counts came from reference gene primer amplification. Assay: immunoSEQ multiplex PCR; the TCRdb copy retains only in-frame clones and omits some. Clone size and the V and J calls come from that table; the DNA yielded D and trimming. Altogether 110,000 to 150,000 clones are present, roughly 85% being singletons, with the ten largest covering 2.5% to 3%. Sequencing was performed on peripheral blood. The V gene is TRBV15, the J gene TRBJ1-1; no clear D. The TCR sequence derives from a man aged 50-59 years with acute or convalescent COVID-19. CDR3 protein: CATSSSHTEAFF. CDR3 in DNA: TGTGCCACCAGCAGTAGCCACACTGAAGCTTTCTTT.